A single sample is the source of the 25 T cell receptor beta chains below, sequenced in a study of shared clonotypes between healthy human individuals. Measured with immunoSEQ multiplex PCR; TCRdb has only the in-frame clones, and not every one. The top ten hold about 0.36% of the sample, which has under 2.5 million clones, about 90% seen once. Sequencing was carried out using naive CD4+ T cells from PBMCs. Regarding subset: CD45RA+ positively selected. The receptors originated from a man younger than 35 in good health. Some clones in this sample may be carry-over from other donors' samples.

This clone occurred once. The CDR3 loop is CASRTVRDAYEQYF. In nucleotides, the CDR3 is TGTGCCAGCAGAACGGTGCGGGATGCCTACGAGCAGTACTTC. The chain uses TRBV11-2 and TRBJ2-7, with D maybe TRBD2 (6 bases). The length of the CDR3 is 14 residues. V was pared by 6 bases and J by 2 bases, with 14 bases between. The germline V gene encodes CDR1 SGHAT and CDR2 FQNNGV.

This clone showed up just once. The rearrangement links TRBV19 to TRBJ2-7; D is ambiguous. The germline CDR1 and CDR2 sequences are LNHDA and SQIVND (reference sequence). The V gene lost 10 bases and the J gene lost 4 bases, with 14 bases spanning the gap. CDR3 length: 12 amino acids. CDR3 amino acids: CATSKPPYEQYF. CDR3 DNA sequence: TGTGCCACCTCGAAGCCCCCTTACGAGCAGTACTTC.

CDR3 DNA: TGTGCCAGTAGTCCGACCGATTACGAGCAGTACTTC. Protein sequence: CASSPTDYEQYF. The chain links TRBV19 to TRBJ2-7; D unresolved. Germline-derived CDR1 and CDR2 are LNHDA and SQIVND (reference sequence). Trimming pared 5 bases from V and 4 bases from J, leaving 9 bases between. The CDR3 is 12 residues long.

The rearrangement links TRBV5-1 to TRBJ2-7, with 7 bases identical to TRBD1. Germline CDR1 SGHRS, CDR2 YFSETQ. The junction had 8 bases not matched to a gene; V was cut back by 5 bases and J by 3 bases. The length of the CDR3 is 14 residues. The CDR3 region is CASSPGTVFYEQYF. CDR3 coding DNA: TGCGCCAGCAGTCCCGGGACAGTATTCTACGAGCAGTACTTC.

The DNA of the CDR3 is TGCGCCACCTCCCCCGGTTTTGGGACCCAAGAGACCCAGTACTTC. Translated, it gives CATSPGFGTQETQYF. This rearrangement joins TRBV5-1 to TRBJ2-5; the D gene could be TRBD1 or TRBD2 (5 bases each). CDR1 is SGHRS, CDR2 YFSETQ, per germline. Deletions cut 9 bases from V and 1 base from J, with 19 bases between. The CDR3 is 15 residues long. Supplemented by reference TRBV5-1 and TRBJ2-5, the full variable domain reads KAGVTQTPRYLIKTRGQQVTLSCSPISGHRSVSWYQQTPGQGLQFLFEYFSETQRNKGNFPGRFSGRQFSNSRSEMNVSTLELGDSALYLCATSPGFGTQETQYFGPGTRLLVL.

The J gene is TRBJ1-2, the V gene TRBV19, with D possibly matching TRBD1 (6 bases). The CDR3 runs 13 residues. V gave up 5 bases and J gave up 3 bases, with 10 bases separating them. Germline assignment: CDR1 LNHDA and CDR2 SQIVND (reference sequence). CDR3 nucleotides: TGTGCCAGTAGTCCGACAGGATACTATGGCTACACCTTC. Translating it yields CASSPTGYYGYTF.

The gene calls are TRBV10-3 and TRBJ1-5; 11 bases align to TRBD1. V lost 4 bases to trimming and J lost 5 bases; unmatched junction nucleotides: 10. CDR1 and CDR2 from the germline V gene are ENHRY and SYGVKD. This CDR3 is 17 amino acids long. CDR3 sequence reads: CAISGSGRTGGDQPQHF. CDR3 coding DNA: TGTGCCATCAGTGGCTCGGGCAGGACAGGGGGCGATCAGCCCCAGCATTTT.

The chain couples TRBV30 to TRBJ1-2, with D hard to call. The CDR3 spans 12 residues. With 6 bases removed from V and 3 bases from J, the gap between germline ends came to 11 bases. Germline CDR1 reads GTSNPN; CDR2 reads SVGIG (reference sequence). The CDR3: CACTQFDYGYTF. The CDR3 coding sequence is TGTGCCTGCACGCAGTTTGACTATGGCTACACCTTC.

The J gene is TRBJ1-3, the V gene TRBV19, with unresolved D. The CDR3 covers 12 residues. V dropped 10 bases and J dropped 3 bases, with 10 bases sitting between them. The germline gives CDR1 LNHDA, CDR2 SQIVND (reference sequence). The CDR3 reads CATRTDGNTIYF. The DNA for the CDR3 is TGTGCCACCAGGACCGATGGAAACACCATATATTTT.

J is TRBJ1-5 and V is TRBV7-8, with 9 nucleotides matching TRBD1. Looked up from germline, CDR1 is SGHVS and CDR2 is FQNEAQ. V was pared by 4 bases and J by 6 bases, with 10 bases of the junction left unmatched. This CDR3 has 16 residues. The CDR3 protein is CASSSIPGQGGQPQHF. In nucleotides, the CDR3 is TGTGCCAGCAGCTCAATCCCGGGACAGGGAGGTCAGCCCCAGCATTTT.

This clone was found a few times. This sample includes further DNA sequences coding for the same CDR3. The chain combines TRBV5-4 with TRBJ2-3, with TRBD2 identical over 11 bases. With 0 bases clipped from V and 2 bases from J, the junction kept 2 bases outside the gene matches. The V gene's germline CDR1 is SGHNT and CDR2 YYREEE (reference sequence). The length of the CDR3 is 16 residues. CDR3 protein: CASSLGLAGPTDTQYF. The CDR3 bases are TGTGCCAGCAGCTTGGGACTAGCGGGACCCACAGATACGCAGTATTTT.

The chain carries TRBV6-5 and TRBJ2-7, with TRBD2 matching over 9 bases. CDR1 and CDR2 (germline): MNHEY, SVGAGI. CDR3 length: 15 residues. V was pared by 5 bases and J by 5 bases, with 10 bases of the junction left unmatched. CDR3 DNA sequence: TGTGCCAGCAGTCCGCAAGCGGGAGGCGCAGACGAGCAGTACTTC. It codes for CASSPQAGGADEQYF.

The V gene is TRBV5-1, the J gene TRBJ2-1; TRBD1 aligns across 9 bases. This CDR3 spans 16 amino acids. Per germline, CDR1 SGHRS and CDR2 YFSETQ. V was clipped by 4 bases and J by 3 bases; unmatched bases: 8. CDR3 in amino acids: CASSLSGTGYYNEQFF. CDR3 sequence (DNA): TGCGCCAGCAGCCTCTCCGGGACAGGGTACTACAATGAGCAGTTCTTC.

This chain connects TRBV2 to TRBJ2-1; 8 nucleotides align to TRBD1. In germline, CDR1 is SNHLY, CDR2 FYNNEI. V shed 5 bases and J 6 bases; nucleotides not matched to a gene: 6. This CDR3 is 14 amino acids long. CDR3 in amino acids: CASSPGTGFNEQFF. CDR3 in DNA: TGTGCCAGCAGTCCCGGGACAGGTTTCAATGAGCAGTTCTTC. The variable domain in full, completed from reference TRBV2 and TRBJ2-1, reads EPEVTQTPSHQVTQMGQEVILRCVPISNHLYFYWYRQILGQKVEFLVSFYNNEISEKSEIFDDQFSVERPDGSNFTLKIRSTKLEDSAMYFCASSPGTGFNEQFFGPGTRLTVL.

V gene TRBV5-4 combines with J gene TRBJ1-1; 7 bases are a match to TRBD1. In germline, CDR1 is SGHNT, CDR2 YYREEE (reference sequence). Trimming at V came to 4 bases and at J to 4 bases, leaving 10 bases not matched to a gene. This CDR3 contains 15 residues. In nucleotides, the CDR3 is TGTGCCAGCAGCCACGGGAGTTCAGGGGGCACTGAAGCTTTCTTT. Its translation is CASSHGSSGGTEAFF.

The V call is TRBV5-1, the J call TRBJ1-2; D gene ambiguous. Germline values: CDR1 SGHRS, CDR2 YFSETQ. The CDR3 contains 14 residues. The ends were cut back, 2 bases at V and 3 bases at J, with 11 bases in the middle. CDR3 sequence (DNA): TGCGCCAGCAGCTTTGCTGGACCGGACTATGGCTACACCTTC. This sequence encodes CASSFAGPDYGYTF.

This chain links TRBV29-1 with TRBJ2-5; TRBD1 aligns across 7 bases. This CDR3 is 15 amino acids long. Germline V gene sequence: CDR1 SQVTM, CDR2 ANQGSEA. The V and J ends lost 6 bases and 4 bases, in that order; junction bases with no gene match: 14. The DNA of the CDR3 is TGCAGCGTGGGGGCCTTCGGGACAGTCCGAGAGACCCAGTACTTC. It translates to CSVGAFGTVRETQYF.

With regard to this clone: This same CDR3 is encoded by further DNA sequences in the sample. This sequence joins TRBV5-1 and TRBJ1-1; tentatively, D is TRBD1 (6 bases). The CDR3 is 14 amino acids. Trimming removed 0 bases from V and 5 bases from J, with 11 bases in between. In germline, CDR1 is SGHRS, CDR2 YFSETQ. The CDR3 is CASSLAGQGTEAFF. For the CDR3, the DNA is TGCGCCAGCAGCTTGGCGGGTCAGGGGACTGAAGCTTTCTTT.

The V and J genes are TRBV10-3 and TRBJ2-5; 7 bases align to TRBD2. V dropped 9 bases and J dropped 2; count of bases not matched to a gene: 3. The CDR3 totals 12 residues. In germline, CDR1 is ENHRY, CDR2 SYGVKD. The DNA for the CDR3 is TGTGCCATAGCTAGCGGACAAGAGACCCAGTACTTC. Translation: CAIASGQETQYF.

This clone has just one count. The chain employs TRBV28 and TRBJ1-2, with D possibly matching TRBD1 (6 bases). This CDR3 region has 14 residues. Germline-derived CDR1 and CDR2 are MDHEN and SYDVKM. V dropped 5 bases and J dropped 4 bases, with 14 bases sitting between them. In DNA, the CDR3 is TGTGCCAGCAGTCAGGGGCAGACCCCCTATGGCTACACCTTC. Translating gives CASSQGQTPYGYTF.

The sample holds a few counts of this clone. The chain uses TRBV5-1 and TRBJ1-2; 10 bases fit TRBD1. In germline, CDR1 is SGHRS, CDR2 YFSETQ. The CDR3 covers 14 residues. Losses at the gene ends were 4 bases for V and 8 bases for J; bases not matched to a gene: 8. In nucleotides, the CDR3 is TGCGCCAGCAGCGTGGGACAGGGGCCCCTGGGCTACACCTTC. The encoded protein is CASSVGQGPLGYTF.

A word on this clone: Other DNA sequences in the sample encode the same CDR3. The chain joins TRBV5-1 to TRBJ2-3; the match to TRBD2 covers 13 bases. With V trimmed by 3 bases and J by 4 bases, 5 bases remained unmatched. The CDR3 is 16 residues long. CDR1 and CDR2 from the germline V gene are SGHRS and YFSETQ. The CDR3 coding sequence is TGCGCCAGCAGCTCTGGACTAGCGGGAGTATCAGATACGCAGTATTTT. As protein: CASSSGLAGVSDTQYF.

This sequence joins TRBV7-8 and TRBJ2-3, with unresolved D. Deletions cut 0 bases from V and 2 bases from J, with 9 bases between. The CDR3 is 15 amino acids. CDR1 and CDR2 from the germline V gene are SGHVS and FQNEAQ. In DNA form, the CDR3 reads TGTGCCAGCAGCTTAGCAGTCGCCTACACAGATACGCAGTATTTT. Its protein product is CASSLAVAYTDTQYF.

The J gene is TRBJ2-1, the V gene TRBV29-1; D may be TRBD1 or TRBD2 (6 bases each). Per the germline V gene, CDR1 is SQVTM and CDR2 is ANQGSEA. The V gene lost 7 bases and the J gene lost 3 bases, with 16 bases spanning the gap. The CDR3 loop spans 14 amino acids. For the CDR3, the DNA is TGCAGCGCCATGGGGGGCGTTAGCTACAATGAGCAGTTCTTC. This codes for CSAMGGVSYNEQFF.

The chain has TRBV18 and TRBJ1-1, with 7 bases identical to TRBD1. Germline values: CDR1 KGHSH, CDR2 LQKENI. This CDR3 has 16 amino acids. After removal of 3 bases from V and 1 base from J, the junction contained 8 bases not matched to a gene. CDR3: CASSPTEGASNTEAFF. The CDR3 DNA reads TGTGCCAGCTCACCGACGGAGGGGGCGTCGAACACTGAAGCTTTCTTT.